This TCR beta chain came from a study of shared clonotypes between healthy human individuals. Sequencing used immunoSEQ multiplex PCR; TCRdb keeps in-frame clones, though not all of them. The table lists about 1 million clones, approximately 72% of them singletons. With 0 bases removed from V and 11 bases from J, the gap between germline ends came to 14 bases. Germline-derived CDR1 and CDR2 are SGHDT and YYEEEE. CDR3 length: 13 residues. Each of the donors was a healthy adult who was HIV-negative and had not had a recent acute infection or vaccination. Donors comprised only Caucasian adults living in Nashville, Tennessee.

The receptor comes from a man between 18 and 29 years old in good health. Sequencing was performed on memory CD4+ T cells sorted from blood. Subset here: CD45RA-negative fraction. This chain joins TRBV5-6 and TRBJ1-1; D ambiguous. Here the CDR3 DNA reads TGTGCCAGCAGCTTGGGGGAGTCGGGGAGCGCTTTCTTT. This codes for CASSLGESGSAFF.